These 4 T cell receptor beta chains originate from one sample sequenced in a study of OX40 agonist ivuxolimab in advanced cancers. Profiled with immunoSEQ multiplex PCR; TCRdb holds only in-frame clones, not every one. The table lists 15,000 or so clones, around 85% of them singletons. The specimen comprised CD4+ or CD8+ T cells sorted from blood, sampled in a trial of the OX40 agonist ivuxolimab. The receptors here all came from an adult with an advanced solid tumor such as melanoma, head and neck, liver or kidney cancer.

The chain recombines TRBV11-2 with TRBJ2-7; 10 nucleotides line up with TRBD1. The CDR3 length is 17 residues. Per the germline V gene, CDR1 is SGHAT and CDR2 is FQNNGV. The junction had 12 bases not matched to a gene; V was cut back by 5 bases and J by 2 bases. The CDR3 sequence is CASSETGGIEFPYEQYF. The CDR3 DNA follows: TGTGCCAGCAGCGAGACAGGGGGCATTGAGTTCCCCTACGAGCAGTACTTC.

The chain uses TRBV4-1 and TRBJ2-1; TRBD1 aligns across 9 bases. The CDR3 is 12 residues long. Trimming removed 10 bases from V and 8 bases from J; junction bases left unmatched: 6. The germline V gene encodes CDR1 MGHRA and CDR2 YSYEKL. CDR3 in amino acids: CATQGAKDEQFF. The DNA of the CDR3 is TGCGCCACACAGGGGGCGAAAGATGAGCAGTTCTTC.

V is TRBV5-1 and J is TRBJ2-3, with D possibly matching TRBD2 (6 bases). There are 15 residues in the CDR3. Trimming took off 0 bases at V and 1 base at J, with 9 bases between the two ends. Looked up from germline, CDR1 is SGHRS and CDR2 is YFSETQ. Here the CDR3 reads CASSLVGGGTDTQYF. CDR3 nucleotides: TGCGCCAGCAGCTTGGTAGGAGGGGGCACAGATACGCAGTATTTT.

V and J are TRBV11-2 and TRBJ1-2; D unresolved. Per germline, CDR1 SGHAT and CDR2 FQNNGV. Trimming removed 0 bases from V and 8 bases from J, with 10 bases in between. There are 13 residues in the CDR3. Here the CDR3 reads CASSLDSDGGYTF. In nucleotides, the CDR3 is TGTGCCAGCAGCTTAGATTCTGACGGGGGCTACACCTTC. The complete variable domain, with remaining parts taken from reference TRBV11-2 and TRBJ1-2, reads EAGVAQSPRYKIIEKRQSVAFWCNPISGHATLYWYQQILGQGPKLLIQFQNNGVVDDSQLPKDRFSAERLKGVDSTLKIQPAKLEDSAVYLCASSLDSDGGYTFGSGTRLTVV.